These T cell receptor beta chains were read from a single sample in a study of response to subunit inactivated influenza vaccine. TCRdb itself ran the RT-PCR reads through MiXCR, one entry per CDR3 protein. The table records 500,000 to 650,000 distinct CDR3 sequences, less than 10% of them present only once. The sample consisted of PBMCs from blood, taken around 25 months after vaccination. The receptors shown here come from a man in his fifties or sixties who received an inactivated influenza vaccine. Both conserved end residues are part of each CDR3. D genes are given only for firm matches. Some rows mark clone size as missing; the rest say once, few, many or name a class of expanded clone.

d_call	clone_size	j_call	v_call	cdr3_nt	cdr3_aa
.	many	TRBJ2-2	TRBV9	TGTGCCAGCAGCCCTACCCGTTCGAACACCGGGGAGCTGTTTTTT	CASSPTRSNTGELFF
.	few	TRBJ1-5	TRBV20-1	TGCAGTGCTAGAGAGGCTCTCTATAGCAATCAGCCCCAGCATTTT	CSAREALYSNQPQHF
.	many	TRBJ2-5	TRBV5-1	TGCGCCAGCAGCTTGGGACAGGCGCGGGAGACCCAGTACTTC	CASSLGQARETQYF
.	.	TRBJ2-6	TRBV28	TGTGCCAGCACCTCGTCTGGGGCCAACGTCCTGACTTTC	CASTSSGANVLTF
.	few	TRBJ1-1	TRBV20-1	TGCAGTGCTAGTTGGCAAAGTGCCGAAGCTTTCTTT	CSASWQSAEAFF
TRBD1	many	TRBJ1-2	TRBV4-2	TGTGCCAGCAGCCCCTCCAAAGGGGGCAACTATGGCTACACCTTC	CASSPSKGGNYGYTF
.	.	TRBJ2-7	TRBV7-2	TGTGCCAGCAGCACCCCGGTAGGGGATAACTACGAGCAGTACTTC	CASSTPVGDNYEQYF
TRBD1	few	TRBJ1-4	TRBV20-1	TGCAGTGCTCGGACCACAGGGGGTAATGAAAAACTGTTTTTT	CSARTTGGNEKLFF
.	few	TRBJ2-1	TRBV18	TGTGCCAGCTCACCACCGCGAGGGGGGGGCTACAATGAGCAGTTCTTC	CASSPPRGGGYNEQFF
.	few	TRBJ2-4	TRBV12-3/TRBV12-4	TGTGCCAGCAGTTTTACAGGGAAGGGCATTCAGTACTTC	CASSFTGKGIQYF
TRBD2	many	TRBJ2-1	TRBV4-2	TGTGCCAGCAGCCAACCCGGGACTAGGCTTCTCGAGCAGTTCTTC	CASSQPGTRLLEQFF
.	few	TRBJ1-1	TRBV29-1	TGCAGCGGGACAAGCAGGAACATGAACACTGAAGCTTTCTTT	CSGTSRNMNTEAFF
.	many	TRBJ1-5	TRBV3-1	TGTGCCAGCAGCCAAGAATATAGCAATCAGCCCCAGCATTTT	CASSQEYSNQPQHF
.	few	TRBJ2-7	TRBV12-3/TRBV12-4	TGTGCCAGCAGTTTGGGGGCAGGTCCCTACGAGCAGTACTTC	CASSLGAGPYEQYF
.	few	TRBJ1-5	TRBV20-1	TGCAGTGCTCTTAGAACGACCCAGGGCTTTAACAATCAGCCCCAGCATTTT	CSALRTTQGFNNQPQHF
.	few	TRBJ1-3	TRBV6-5	TGTGCCAGCAGTTACTCCGACGGCTCTGGAAACACCATATATTTT	CASSYSDGSGNTIYF
.	few	TRBJ2-3	TRBV10-3	TGTGCCATCACCGACCAGGGGAGCACAGATACGCAGTATTTT	CAITDQGSTDTQYF
TRBD1	few	TRBJ2-7	TRBV5-1	TGCGCCAGCAGCTTTTCAATCGCCGGGACAGAGTCCTACGAGCAGTACTTC	CASSFSIAGTESYEQYF
.	few	TRBJ1-5	TRBV11-2	TGTGCCAGCAGCCGAGAATATGGCCAGCCCCAGCATTTT	CASSREYGQPQHF
TRBD2	few	TRBJ2-5	TRBV6-1	TGTGCCAGCAGTAAATCGGGGGGGATGTACCAAGAGACCCAGTACTTC	CASSKSGGMYQETQYF
TRBD2	.	TRBJ2-2	TRBV9	TGTGCCAGCAGCGTAGGGGCTAGCGGTAACACCGGGGAGCTGTTTTTT	CASSVGASGNTGELFF
TRBD2	many	TRBJ2-3	TRBV12-3/TRBV12-4	TGTGCCAGCAGATCTCGCGGGAGAGGGTTCACGGATACGCAGTATTTT	CASRSRGRGFTDTQYF
.	many	TRBJ1-3	TRBV3-1	TGTGCCAGCAGCGGTAGGAACTCTGGAAACACCATATATTTT	CASSGRNSGNTIYF
.	few	TRBJ2-3	TRBV3-1	TGTGCCAGCAGCCAAGTGGGGGGGAACTTCGGGGGCCGCAATACGCAGTATTTT	CASSQVGGNFGGRNTQYF
.	few	TRBJ2-5	TRBV2	TGTGCCAGCAACCTCCAGGGGATTCTAGAGACCCAGTACTTC	CASNLQGILETQYF
TRBD2	many	TRBJ2-1	TRBV5-6	TGTGCCAGCAGCTATACCGGGACTAGCCTCTACAATGAGCAGTTCTTC	CASSYTGTSLYNEQFF
.	many	TRBJ2-1	TRBV9	TGTGCCAGCAGCGTAGTTCCTCGAAAGGATGAGCAGTTCTTC	CASSVVPRKDEQFF
TRBD1	.	TRBJ2-1	TRBV5-1	TGCGCCAGCAGCCGTGGACAGGGGGGATTCAATGAGCAGTTCTTC	CASSRGQGGFNEQFF
.	many	TRBJ2-2	TRBV7-9	TGTGCCAGCAGCCAATCAACAGGGTTTGCCGGGGAGCTGTTTTTT	CASSQSTGFAGELFF
TRBD1	.	TRBJ2-7	TRBV18	TGTGCCAGCTCAGGACAGGGGGGACCCTACGAGCAGTACTTC	CASSGQGGPYEQYF
.	many	TRBJ1-3	TRBV7-2	TGTGCCAGCAGCTTAACTACTGGAAACACCATATATTTT	CASSLTTGNTIYF
.	few	TRBJ2-7	TRBV4-2	TGTGCCAGCAGCCAAGTGGAGATAGGGACCTACGAGCAGTACTTC	CASSQVEIGTYEQYF
.	few	TRBJ1-4	TRBV15	TGTGCCACCAGCGTCGGGGGTGGTGAAAAACTGTTTTTT	CATSVGGGEKLFF
.	.	TRBJ2-7	TRBV5-6	TGTGCCAGCAGCTTTCTGGGCTATTCCTACGAGCAGTACTTC	CASSFLGYSYEQYF
.	.	TRBJ2-1	TRBV5-1	TGCGCCAGCAGCTTTGGGGACATCATCGGGTCTGAGCAGTTCTTC	CASSFGDIIGSEQFF
TRBD2	many	TRBJ2-1	TRBV24-1	TGTGCCACCAGTGATAGCGGGAGCAATGAGCAGTTCTTC	CATSDSGSNEQFF
.	many	TRBJ1-5	TRBV7-2	TGTGCCAGCAGCTTCCGGGATCAGCCCCAGCATTTT	CASSFRDQPQHF
.	many	TRBJ2-4	TRBV6-2/TRBV6-3	TGTGCCAGCAGTTATGAAGGTGAACTAGCCAAAAACATTCAGTACTTC	CASSYEGELAKNIQYF
.	few	TRBJ2-5	TRBV27	TGTGCCAGCAGTCCGGGACCATTTTTATCCCAGTACTTC	CASSPGPFLSQYF
TRBD1	few	TRBJ2-3	TRBV3-1	TGTGCCAGCAGCCAAGGCGGACAGGCTACGCAGTATTTT	CASSQGGQATQYF
.	few	TRBJ1-2	TRBV11-2	TGTGCCAGCAGCTTACTTCAAGGAGGAGGCTACACCTTC	CASSLLQGGGYTF
.	few	TRBJ2-3	TRBV29-1	TGCAGCGTTCTGCTTTATAGCACAGATACGCAGTATTTT	CSVLLYSTDTQYF
.	.	TRBJ1-6	TRBV13	TGTGCCAGCAGCTTAGCGACGGGATCTTCACCCCTCCACTTT	CASSLATGSSPLHF
TRBD2	few	TRBJ2-3	TRBV10-3	TGTGCCAGCTGTGACCGACTAGCGGGGTCTGGTACGCAGTATTTT	CASCDRLAGSGTQYF
TRBD2	few	TRBJ2-1	TRBV4-3	TGCGCCAGCAGCCAAGGAATAGCGGGGGGAGCCTACAATGAGCAGTTCTTC	CASSQGIAGGAYNEQFF
.	few	TRBJ2-1	TRBV29-1	TGCAGCTTGACGGAAGGGGGGTCGTACAATGAGCAGTTCTTC	CSLTEGGSYNEQFF
.	many	TRBJ1-4	TRBV11-1	TGTGCCAGCAGCCGTATTGGACACCCTTCGAAACTGTTTTTT	CASSRIGHPSKLFF